Presented here are 27 T cell receptor beta chains from one specimen sequenced in a study of T cell repertoires in cytomegalovirus infection. TCRdb used MiXCR to reprocess the reads, holding one entry per CDR3 protein. The sample records 300,000 or so distinct CDR3 sequences, about 25% being singletons. Sequencing used PBMCs. The receptors here all came from a human donor in good health (CMV status not recorded). Some clones in this sample may be carry-over from other donors' samples.

At least ten counts were recorded for this clonotype. V usage is TRBV28 and J usage is TRBJ2-7; unclear D gene. Germline loops: CDR1 MDHEN, CDR2 SYDVKM. Trimming left V 4 bases short and J 0 bases short, with 10 bases between. This CDR3 spans 14 amino acids. CDR3: CASSSGRNSYEQYF. CDR3 DNA sequence: TGTGCCAGCAGTTCCGGGCGGAACTCCTACGAGCAGTACTTC. Variable domain in full (rest from reference TRBV28 and TRBJ2-7): DVKVTQSSRYLVKRTGEKVFLECVQDMDHENMFWYRQDPGLGLRLIYFSYDVKMKEKGDIPEGYSVSREKKERFSLILESASTNQTSMYLCASSSGRNSYEQYFGPGTRLTVT.

The chain uses TRBV25-1 and TRBJ2-7; D gene ambiguous. Trimming took off 3 bases at V and 6 bases at J, with 6 bases between the two ends. The CDR3 totals 11 residues. Germline-derived CDR1 and CDR2 are MGHDK and SYGVNS. CDR3: CASSEVTEQYF. CDR3 sequence (DNA): TGTGCCAGCAGTGAGGTTACCGAGCAGTACTTC.

This clonotype was detected only a few times. The gene calls are TRBV28 and TRBJ2-7; possible D gene TRBD1, 5 bases. Germline CDR1 MDHEN, CDR2 SYDVKM. Trimming took 6 bases from V and 0 from J, leaving 18 bases between them. This CDR3 is built from 16 residues. CDR3 sequence (DNA): TGTGCCAGCAGCACCATTTGGGGCCGGATCTCCTACGAGCAGTACTTC. Translated, it gives CASSTIWGRISYEQYF.

This clonotype occurred a few times. The genes are TRBV28 and TRBJ1-5; D is possibly TRBD1 (5 bases). CDR1 and CDR2 from the germline V gene are MDHEN and SYDVKM. Between the trimmed V and J ends, which lost 8 bases and 6 bases, there was a span of 11 bases. The CDR3 consists of 12 residues. CDR3 amino acids: CASGEQGQPQHF. The CDR3 DNA is TGTGCCAGCGGGGAGCAGGGTCAGCCCCAGCATTTT. The whole variable domain, remainder taken from reference TRBV28 and TRBJ1-5, is DVKVTQSSRYLVKRTGEKVFLECVQDMDHENMFWYRQDPGLGLRLIYFSYDVKMKEKGDIPEGYSVSREKKERFSLILESASTNQTSMYLCASGEQGQPQHFGDGTRLSIL.

The chain has TRBV12-3 or TRBV12-4 and TRBJ1-1; a possible D gene is TRBD1 (5 bases). The V gene lost 4 bases and the J gene lost 3 bases, with 9 bases spanning the gap. The CDR3 consists of 13 residues. The CDR3 region has the DNA TGTGCCAGCAGTTACGGGGACTACACTGAAGCTTTCTTT. Translating gives CASSYGDYTEAFF.

The V gene is TRBV9, the J gene TRBJ2-7, with 9 nucleotides matching TRBD2. Germline V gives CDR1 SGDLS, CDR2 YYNGEE. The length of the CDR3 is 15 residues. Trimming took 0 bases from V and 3 from J; bases not matched to a gene: 4. The CDR3 protein is CASSVAASGNYEQYF. Written as DNA, the CDR3 is TGTGCCAGCAGCGTAGCAGCTAGCGGGAACTACGAGCAGTACTTC.

This chain links TRBV4-1 with TRBJ1-1; tentatively, D is TRBD1 (5 bases). Looked up from germline, CDR1 is MGHRA and CDR2 is YSYEKL. V was shortened by 3 bases and J by 3 bases, with 8 bases between the two germline ends. This CDR3 region has 13 residues. This CDR3 reads CASSQTDYTEAFF. The CDR3, as DNA: TGCGCCAGCAGCCAGACAGATTACACTGAAGCTTTCTTT.

The gene calls are TRBV7-2 and TRBJ1-6; D ambiguous. The CDR3 is 12 amino acids. Between the trimmed V and J ends, which lost 6 bases and 10 bases, there was a span of 10 bases. The germline V gene has CDR1 SGHTA and CDR2 FQGNSA. The chain's CDR3 is CASRAPGSPLHF. In nucleotides, the CDR3 is TGTGCCAGCAGAGCCCCTGGATCACCCCTCCACTTT.

This clonotype was found a few times. The rearrangement joins TRBV6-5 to TRBJ2-3, with 13 bases fitting TRBD2. Germline V gene sequence: CDR1 MNHEY, CDR2 SVGAGI. This CDR3 comprises 16 residues. The V and J ends lost 8 bases and 1 base, in that order; junction bases with no gene match: 6. CDR3: CASGMGLAGRTDTQYF. The DNA for the CDR3 is TGTGCCAGCGGCATGGGACTAGCGGGGCGCACAGATACGCAGTATTTT.

The CDR3 coding sequence is TGTGCCAGCAGCCCAATTGATAGCAATCAGCCCCAGCATTTT. It yields the protein CASSPIDSNQPQHF. V gene TRBV7-3 combines with J gene TRBJ1-5; no reliable D call. CDR3 size: 14 residues. Trimming left V 5 bases short and J 0 bases short, with 8 bases between. Germline V gene lookup returns CDR1 SGHTA and CDR2 FQGTGA.

The V call is TRBV12-3 or TRBV12-4, the J call TRBJ1-2; tentative D call: TRBD1 (5 bases). Trimming took 5 bases from V and 4 from J, leaving 11 bases between them. This CDR3 spans 13 amino acids. CDR3 nucleotide sequence: TGTGCCAGCAGTCGCGGGACTCTCTATGGCTACACCTTC. As protein: CASSRGTLYGYTF.

The chain carries TRBV20-1 and TRBJ1-2, with D possibly TRBD1 on 6 matching bases. The CDR3 consists of 14 residues. V shed 6 bases and J shed 0 bases, with 14 bases lying between them. Germline V gene data show CDR1 as DFQATT and CDR2 as SNEGSKA (reference sequence). CDR3 sequence: CSAPDSNTNYGYTF. The DNA for the CDR3 is TGCAGTGCCCCGGACAGTAACACTAACTATGGCTACACCTTC.

This clonotype has ten or more counts. V is TRBV24-1 and J is TRBJ2-1; 10 bases are a match to TRBD2. The V and J ends lost 5 bases and 2 bases, in that order; junction bases with no gene match: 8. CDR1 and CDR2 (germline): KGHDR, SFDVKD. This CDR3 comprises 17 residues. CDR3 amino acids: CATSGGLAPQTYNEQFF. In DNA form, the CDR3 reads TGTGCCACCAGTGGGGGACTAGCGCCACAGACCTACAATGAGCAGTTCTTC.

This clonotype has just a few counts. The chain is built from TRBV10-3 and TRBJ2-3, with a possible D match to TRBD1 (7 bases). V was pared by 10 bases and J by 4 bases, with 18 bases between. Germline CDR1 and CDR2: ENHRY and SYGVKD. The CDR3 is 14 amino acids. The DNA for the CDR3 is TGTGCCACCAGGCCAGGGGGGACCGCAGATACGCAGTATTTT. It yields the protein CATRPGGTADTQYF.

This clonotype was seen a few times. This chain joins TRBV4-1 and TRBJ1-6, with D possibly matching TRBD1 (6 bases). The length of the CDR3 is 19 residues. Looked up from germline, CDR1 is MGHRA and CDR2 is YSYEKL. The V gene lost 0 bases and the J gene lost 0 bases, with 15 bases spanning the gap. In DNA form, the CDR3 reads TGCGCCAGCAGCCAAGATGTATTTGGGGGCAGCTCCTATAATTCACCCCTCCACTTT. It encodes CASSQDVFGGSSYNSPLHF.

J is TRBJ1-5 and V is TRBV28; D might be TRBD1 (5 bases). V lost 7 bases, J lost 0 bases, and 13 bases lay in between. From germline, CDR1 is MDHEN and CDR2 SYDVKM. CDR3 length: 15 residues. CDR3 in DNA: TGTGCCAGCACCGTGGGAGGGGTTAGCAATCAGCCCCAGCATTTT. It specifies CASTVGGVSNQPQHF.

This clonotype was seen ten or more times. The chain uses TRBV28 and TRBJ2-3; D not certain. The CDR3 has 12 residues. Germline V gene data show CDR1 as MDHEN and CDR2 as SYDVKM. The V end lost 8 bases, the J end lost 0 bases, and 6 bases lay between the germline ends. The CDR3 sequence: CASEASTDTQYF. The CDR3 DNA is TGTGCCAGCGAAGCTAGCACAGATACGCAGTATTTT.

This clonotype has a handful of counts. The chain couples TRBV28 to TRBJ2-5; TRBD1 aligns across 10 bases. The CDR3 contains 15 residues. V lost 3 bases to trimming and J lost 4 bases; unmatched junction nucleotides: 5. Germline CDR1 is MDHEN and CDR2 is SYDVKM. This chain's CDR3 is CASSLTGGAGETQYF. CDR3 DNA sequence: TGTGCCAGCAGTTTGACAGGGGGCGCAGGAGAGACCCAGTACTTC.

The chain has TRBV19 and TRBJ2-1, with D uncertain. Per the germline V gene, CDR1 is LNHDA and CDR2 is SQIVND (reference sequence). There are 13 residues in the CDR3. Trimming removed 6 bases from V and 6 bases from J, with 12 bases in between. Here the CDR3 reads CASRKLGGNEQFF. The CDR3 DNA reads as TGTGCCAGTAGGAAGCTGGGTGGCAATGAGCAGTTCTTC. Together with reference TRBV19 and TRBJ2-1, the CDR3 gives the full variable domain: DGGITQSPKYLFRKEGQNVTLSCEQNLNHDAMYWYRQDPGQGLRLIYYSQIVNDFQKGDIAEGYSVSREKKESFPLTVTSAQKNPTAFYLCASRKLGGNEQFFGPGTRLTVL.

The DNA for the CDR3 is TGTGCCAGCAGCCAGGAGGGTTATGGCTACACCTTC. It encodes CASSQEGYGYTF. This chain links TRBV7-9 with TRBJ1-2; D remains unclear. With 5 bases removed from V and 5 bases from J, the gap between germline ends came to 9 bases. The germline gives CDR1 SEHNR, CDR2 FQNEAQ (reference sequence). This CDR3 spans 12 amino acids.

The chain employs TRBV12-3 or TRBV12-4 and TRBJ2-7; D gene uncertain. The CDR3 runs 12 residues. V was cut by 7 bases and J by 2 bases, with 9 bases left in between. The chain's CDR3 is CASTILAYEQYF. The CDR3 region has the DNA TGTGCCAGCACCATCCTAGCCTACGAGCAGTACTTC.

CDR3: CASSFGIAGAIPHTQYF. In nucleotides, the CDR3 is TGTGCCAGCAGCTTTGGGATAGCGGGGGCCATCCCCCATACGCAGTATTTT. The chain uses TRBV11-3 and TRBJ2-3, with TRBD2 matching over 9 bases. This CDR3 has 17 amino acids. Per the germline V gene, CDR1 is SGHNT and CDR2 is YENEEA. J was trimmed by 7 bases and V by 3 bases; bases with no gene match: 14.

In its sample, this clonotype was seen once. The chain combines TRBV7-6 with TRBJ2-1, with TRBD2 matching over 8 bases. Germline trimming cut 7 bases from V and 7 bases from J; bases unmatched to any gene: 12. This CDR3 has 15 amino acids. The germline V gene encodes CDR1 SGHVS and CDR2 FNYEAQ. The CDR3 DNA follows: TGTGCCAGCACCAAGGGACTAGTGGGCCATAATGAGCAGTTCTTC. Translation gives CASTKGLVGHNEQFF. The entire variable domain, with the rest obtained from reference TRBV7-6 and TRBJ2-1, is as follows: GAGVSQSPRYKVTKRGQDVALRCDPISGHVSLYWYRQALGQGPEFLTYFNYEAQQDKSGLPNDRFSAERPEGSISTLTIQRTEQRDSAMYRCASTKGLVGHNEQFFGPGTRLTVL.

This clonotype was observed at least ten times. The genes are TRBV12-3 or TRBV12-4 and TRBJ2-3, with D perhaps assigned TRBD1 or TRBD2 (5 bases each). Trimming shortened V by 5 bases and J by 0 bases, and 18 bases separated the two germline ends. The CDR3 sequence is 17 residues long. The DNA of the CDR3 is TGTGCCAGCAGTCCTGGGACCCACTTTTCTAGCACAGATACGCAGTATTTT. Protein product: CASSPGTHFSSTDTQYF.

The V gene is TRBV5-1, the J gene TRBJ1-5; no reliable D call. Trimming stripped 2 bases from V and 0 bases from J, with 9 bases between. CDR1 SGHRS and CDR2 YFSETQ come from the germline V gene. The CDR3 has 15 amino acids. The DNA of the CDR3 is TGCGCCAGCAGCTTTGGAGCAGATAGCAATCAGCCCCAGCATTTT. This encodes CASSFGADSNQPQHF.

The genes are TRBV10-3 and TRBJ2-7, with D perhaps TRBD2 (5 bases). Germline V gene data show CDR1 as ENHRY and CDR2 as SYGVKD. The V end lost 1 base, the J end lost 2 bases, and 9 bases lay between the germline ends. There are 14 residues in the CDR3. The CDR3 is CAISEYSVPYEQYF. The CDR3 region has the DNA TGTGCCATCAGTGAGTATAGCGTACCCTACGAGCAGTACTTC.

The chain recombines TRBV7-2 with TRBJ1-6, with no clear D. In germline, CDR1 is SGHTA, CDR2 FQGNSA. Trimming cost V 5 bases and J 3 bases, with 17 bases left between them. The CDR3 has 17 amino acids. In DNA, the CDR3 is TGTGCCAGCAGCAATCCCCTCTCCGGGCGCTATAATTCACCCCTCCACTTT. It translates to CASSNPLSGRYNSPLHF.